This TCR beta chain is from a study of blood T cells in healthy people across ages (dated by TCRdb to between 2014 and 2017). Concerning the study at large: In model experiments, template switching captured about one uniquely barcoded TCR beta cDNA molecule for every two T cells. Two additional independent replicas of 1 million unique cDNA reads from the same blood draw were analyzed for two donors (one aged 18 to 30 and one aged 80 or older). Age-related changes in TCR beta repertoire diversity were measured in the study by deep sequencing normalized with unique cDNA molecular identifiers. Donors of different ages were randomly distributed across sequencing lanes to avoid experimental bias. Four age groups were formed from the donors: young (average roughly 15 years), middle-aged (approximately 40), aged (around 68) and long-lived (roughly 88). General study outcomes and caveats: A strong correlation was found between observed TCR beta diversity and the percentage of naive T cells measured by flow cytometry. The long-lived group showed more naive CD4+ T cells, fewer expanded clones and increased TCR diversity than the aged group, suggesting age selection. Since profiling was done on bulk unsorted PBMCs, naive and antigen-experienced compartments could not be conclusively compared. Estimates of total diversity based on one million sequenced T cells were considered lower bounds and underestimates. As age increased, observed TCR beta diversity per million T cells dropped in a roughly linear way, and a significant reduction was already evident by age about 36. Donor CMV infection status was unknown, potentially confounding age-related changes in expanded clonotypes.

Library generation was performed with 5' RACE. Data came from an Illumina HiSeq 2500. A second roughly 7 to 11 cycle PCR used a sample-barcoded 5' primer and a J-beta primer mix. A unique molecular identifier was introduced onto each TCR beta cDNA molecule by a template-switch 5' adaptor carrying 12 random nucleotides. Each sample yielded at least 2.5 million CDR3-containing paired-end reads. The Mint cDNA synthesis kit, primed by a TRBC-specific oligonucleotide, was used to synthesize first-strand cDNA from all RNA. Following uracil-DNA glycosylase treatment, all cDNA underwent a first 18-cycle PCR with the universal primers M1SS and BC2_uni_R. The original methods were these. For normalization, 1 million high-quality reads, each with a distinct molecular identifier, were randomly selected from each sample. Instead of being binned into consensus sequences, reads with shared molecular identifiers were discarded. MiTCR, set to a Q25 quality threshold and the strictest error-elimination algorithm, was used for CDR3 identification, clonotype clustering and error correction. A nonparametric unseen species model with Euler transformation was used to estimate lower-bound total TCR beta diversity. TCRdb reworked the public reads: Q25 trimming with fastp, MiXCR clone assembly, productive beta chains retained. Rows matching on CDR3 protein sequence are summarized as one entry with the most common DNA and genes. The V and J calls were determined by TCRdb, not by the authors. The sample has some 1.4 million distinct CDR3 sequences on record, 42% of them singletons. Roughly 7.7% of the sample is taken by the ten largest.

The 40 or so donors, aged roughly 6 to 95 years, were systemically healthy Caucasian individuals from Russia. Ten milliliters of peripheral blood were drawn from each donor into EDTA-treated Vacutainer tubes. PBMCs were isolated by Ficoll-Paque density-gradient centrifugation, with at least 6 million obtained per sample. Trizol reagent was used to extract total RNA from PBMCs, with at least 6 micrograms per sample. For every donor, flow cytometry on a PBMC aliquot measured the percentage of naive CD45RAhigh/CD27high T cells. This clonotype was seen more than once but under ten times. Its antigen specificity is not known. Base qualities are missing; no much larger clone stands one base away. The sample taken for sequencing was blood. The TCR sequence derives from a woman under 30 in good health.

The DNA sequence follows: TGCAGTGCTAAAAAAGGCGGAGAATACTATTACAATGAGCAGTTCTTC. It translates as CSAKKGGEYYYNEQFF. Rearrangement joined TRBV20-1 to TRBJ2-1; the D gene assignment is ambiguous. Reading from cysteine to phenylalanine, the CDR3 counts 16 amino acids. The retained sequence is limited to the CDR3, 48 bases, with the frame set at the first base. Deletion took 4 bases off V and 4 bases off J, with a span of 20 bases between the germline ends. Looking up the germline V gene (reference sequence) yields CDR1 DFQATT and CDR2 SNEGSKA.